This entry concerns a single T cell receptor (beta chain). Its cognate antigen is unknown. The CDR3 sequence is 14 residues long. Trimming at V came to 4 bases and at J to 2 bases, leaving 5 bases not matched to a gene. CDR1 is DFQATT, CDR2 SNEGSKA, per germline (reference sequence). Each CDR3 protein gets one entry after TCRdb re-called the 5' RACE reads with MiXCR. Of roughly 690,000 distinct CDR3 sequences listed, 20% to 25% are singletons. The source of the sample is a study of identical twins. General study points: Sequences that were out-of-frame, alpha and twin-shared displayed an excess of low generation probability.

These same records also appear under a second study, on T cells expressing NK-cell markers. From that report: Obtained from sorted CD3+CD56+NKG2C+, CD3+CD56+NKG2C- and CD3+CD56-NKG2C+ T cells were the TCR beta repertoires. As a fraction of CD8+ T cells, dominant NKG2C+ clonotypes reached roughly 1.0-7.5% in six donors.

The source material was PBMCs. The chain employs TRBV20-1 and TRBJ2-7, with 10 bases aligning to TRBD2. This clonotype originated in a woman in her late teens or twenties in good health. In DNA form, the CDR3 reads TGCAGTGCTACCGAGCGGGAGGGCCCCTACGAGCAGTACTTC. Translated: CSATEREGPYEQYF.